Each of the 27 T cell receptor beta chains below was sequenced from the same sample in a study of T cell clonality in common variable immunodeficiency. This table comes from immunoSEQ multiplex PCR, and its TCRdb copy is limited to in-frame clones, with some not included. The data show more than 65,000 clones, with none appearing a single time. Sequencing was carried out using peripheral blood mononuclear cells. These receptors all come from a person aged 18 to 70 in good health.

Ten or more counts support this clone. The read is 3 residues too short to cover the CDR3 end, so that end is filled in from the germline J gene. The chain has TRBV5-1 and TRBJ1-4; possibly TRBD1 for D (5 bases). Deletions cut 4 bases from V and 7 bases from J, with 20 bases between. Germline CDR1 and CDR2: SGHRS and YFSETQ. CDR3 length: 16 residues. The covered CDR3 bases are TGCGCCAGCAGCACAAACCCCGGGGCCGGGGGTGAAAAA. Amino acids: CASSTNPGAGGEK. The CDR3 in its entirety is CASSTNPGAGGEKLFF.

This clone occurred many times. The read ends 3 residues shy of where the CDR3 ends; the end is completed using the germline J gene. This chain uses TRBV7-3 with TRBJ2-1; 8 nucleotides line up with TRBD2. The V segment lost 2 bases and the J segment 2 bases; nucleotides outside the gene matches: 2. Germline CDR1 and CDR2: SGHTA and FQGTGA. The CDR3 contains 15 residues. The CDR3 sequence is CASSLVGGAYNEQFF. The CDR3 bases that were read are TGTGCCAGCAGCTTAGTCGGGGGGGCCTACAATGAG. Variable domain in full (rest from reference TRBV7-3 and TRBJ2-1): GAGVSQTPSNKVTEKGKYVELRCDPISGHTALYWYRQSLGQGPEFLIYFQGTGAADDSGLPNDRFFAVRPEGSVSTLKIQRTERGDSAVYLCASSLVGGAYNEQFFGPGTRLTVL.

This clone came up many times. The read ends 3 residues shy of where the CDR3 ends; the end is completed using the germline J gene. V usage is TRBV30 and J usage is TRBJ1-2; D not certain. Germline CDR1 reads GTSNPN; CDR2 reads SVGIG (reference sequence). The V end was cut by 1 base, the J end by 5 bases, with 14 bases between. The CDR3 consists of 14 residues. Incomplete CDR3 DNA: TGTGCCTGGAGTGAAAACATTTTTAATTATGGC. Its protein product is CAWSENIFNYG. The entire CDR3 protein reads CAWSENIFNYGYTF.

This clone was counted ten times or more. With the read ending 3 residues before the CDR3 end, the germline J gene is used to fill in that end. V gene TRBV5-1 combines with J gene TRBJ2-1; no definite D call. The V end was cut by 4 bases, the J end by 6 bases, with 14 bases between. The germline V gene has CDR1 SGHRS and CDR2 YFSETQ. This CDR3 spans 14 amino acids. CDR3 sequence: CASSPVHNSNEQFF. CDR3 DNA, as far as it was read: TGCGCCAGCAGCCCCGTACATAATTCCAATGAG.

Notes on this clone: The CDR3 end is not reached by the read, which stops 3 residues before it; the germline J gene fills it in. The chain recombines TRBV5-1 with TRBJ1-5; D is possibly TRBD1 (5 bases). The germline gives CDR1 SGHRS, CDR2 YFSETQ. This CDR3 is built from 15 residues. With 1 base removed from V and 4 bases from J, the gap between germline ends came to 12 bases. The sequenced CDR3 bases are TGCGCCAGCAGCTTGTGGGGAGAGGGGAATCAGCCC. This translates into CASSLWGEGNQP. The whole CDR3 protein is CASSLWGEGNQPQHF.

This clone was seen at least ten times. The read ends 3 residues early relative to the CDR3; the germline J gene fills the gap. V gene TRBV5-1 combines with J gene TRBJ2-1; the match to TRBD1 covers 12 bases. The CDR3 is 13 residues long. The V gene end was trimmed by 7 bases and the J gene end by 8 bases; junction bases not matched to a gene: 4. The germline CDR1 and CDR2 sequences are SGHRS and YFSETQ. The CDR3 spells CASGGQGAHEQFF. CDR3 DNA (partial): TGCGCCAGCGGGGGACAGGGGGCGCATGAG. Full variable domain (outside the CDR3, taken from reference TRBV5-1 and TRBJ2-1): KAGVTQTPRYLIKTRGQQVTLSCSPISGHRSVSWYQQTPGQGLQFLFEYFSETQRNKGNFPGRFSGRQFSNSRSEMNVSTLELGDSALYLCASGGQGAHEQFFGPGTRLTVL.

This clone has ten or more counts. The read ends 3 residues early relative to the CDR3; the germline J gene fills the gap. The chain recombines TRBV5-8 with TRBJ2-5, with D perhaps TRBD1 (7 bases). Looked up from germline, CDR1 is SGHTS and CDR2 is YDEGEE. The CDR3 extends over 14 amino acids. V shed 2 bases and J shed 7 bases, with 15 bases lying between them. The CDR3 here is CASSFGQAEGTQYF. Partial CDR3 DNA: TGTGCCAGCAGCTTCGGACAGGCGGAGGGGACC.

This clone has a count of ten or more. The read ends 3 residues before the CDR3 terminus; that terminus is restored from the germline J gene. The chain has TRBV28 and TRBJ1-4; 8 nucleotides line up with TRBD1. This CDR3 has 13 residues. The germline gives CDR1 MDHEN, CDR2 SYDVKM. The covered CDR3 bases are TGTGCCAGCAGTTTAGTCCAGGGGGCCAAA. Translation gives CASSLVQGAK. The whole CDR3 protein reads CASSLVQGAKLFF.

This clone was counted ten times or more. The CDR3 is cut off 3 residues early in the read; its end comes from the germline J gene. This sequence joins TRBV5-3 and TRBJ2-5, with TRBD2 identical over 14 bases. TRBV5-3 is assigned to the ORF class and has an uncertain function. J gave up 4 bases and V 0 bases, and 8 bases lay outside the gene matches. This CDR3 comprises 18 residues. The sequenced part of the CDR3 DNA is TGTGCCAGAAGCTTGGCGACCGGACTAGCGGGAGGTGGAGAGACC. Translated, it gives CARSLATGLAGGGET. The full CDR3 protein reads CARSLATGLAGGGETQYF.

In this sample, this clone turned up many times. The sequence runs out 3 residues before the end of the CDR3; the remainder is reconstructed from the germline J gene. The chain combines TRBV9 with TRBJ2-1; D remains unclear. Germline assignment: CDR1 SGDLS and CDR2 YYNGEE. The CDR3 sequence is 13 residues long. The V and J ends lost 2 bases and 8 bases respectively, with 11 bases between them. The chain's CDR3 is CASSVSPADEQFF. The sequenced part of the CDR3 DNA is TGTGCCAGCAGCGTGAGCCCCGCGGATGAG.

This clone was observed at least ten times. The sequenced fragment ends 3 residues before the CDR3 boundary, so the rest is inferred from the germline J gene. This chain uses TRBV10-1 with TRBJ1-1; no reliable D call. Germline loops: CDR1 WNHNN, CDR2 SYGVQD (reference sequence). CDR3 size: 13 residues. The covered CDR3 bases are TGCGCCAGCAGTGTTAAGGAAGGCGGAGAA. Translation: CASSVKEGGE. The full CDR3 protein reads CASSVKEGGEAFF.

This clone was detected many times. The read ends 3 residues shy of where the CDR3 ends; the end is completed using the germline J gene. The J gene is TRBJ2-7, the V gene TRBV11-2; TRBD1 agrees at 7 bases. CDR3 length equals 13 residues. After removal of 5 bases from V and 6 bases from J, the junction contained 7 bases not matched to a gene. Germline CDR1 SGHAT, CDR2 FQNNGV. This CDR3 is CASSPTTGREQYF. CDR3 DNA (partial): TGTGCCAGCAGCCCGACGACAGGGCGCGAG.

In its sample, this clone was seen a few times. The read is 3 residues too short to cover the CDR3 end, so that end is filled in from the germline J gene. The V gene is TRBV19, the J gene TRBJ2-3; tentative D call: TRBD2 (7 bases). Per germline, CDR1 LNHDA and CDR2 SQIVND (reference sequence). V was cut by 3 bases and J by 8 bases, with 12 bases left in between. The CDR3 consists of 13 residues. The CDR3 reads CASSIGGACTQYF. The sequenced CDR3 bases are TGTGCCAGTAGTATTGGGGGGGCGTGTACG.

Ten or more counts support this clone. The missing CDR3 end, 3 residues past where the read stops, is filled in from the germline J gene. The J gene is TRBJ2-1, the V gene TRBV20-1, with a tentative D call TRBD2 (6 bases). Germline values: CDR1 DFQATT, CDR2 SNEGSKA (reference sequence). V lost 4 bases to trimming and J lost 6 bases, with 19 bases between them. This CDR3 comprises 15 residues. The chain's CDR3 is CSAIGGEGRANEQFF. The CDR3 DNA, read in part, is TGCAGTGCTATCGGGGGTGAGGGCCGGGCCAATGAG.

This clone came up many times. Read coverage stops 3 residues before the CDR3 terminus; the germline J gene supplies the remainder. This chain links TRBV12-3 or TRBV12-4 with TRBJ2-1, with 10 bases that match TRBD2. V dropped 7 bases and J dropped 7; count of bases not matched to a gene: 13. The CDR3 covers 16 residues. The CDR3 protein is CASTSHLAGVTNEQFF. The sequenced part of the CDR3 DNA is TGTGCCAGCACCTCACATCTAGCGGGAGTAACTAATGAG.

This clone came up many times. Sequencing ends 3 residues short of the CDR3 end; the germline J gene provides the rest. The chain has TRBV6-2 or TRBV6-3 and TRBJ1-1; D is possibly TRBD1 (5 bases). Germline values: CDR1 MNHEY, CDR2 SVGEGT. Trimming shortened V by 0 bases and J by 5 bases, and 10 bases separated the two germline ends. This CDR3 has 14 amino acids. CDR3 protein: CASSYSPGRTEAFF. The part of the CDR3 DNA that was read is TGTGCCAGCAGTTACTCACCAGGGAGAACTGAA.

This clone was seen at least ten times. The read is 3 residues too short to cover the CDR3 end, so that end is filled in from the germline J gene. V usage is TRBV7-8 and J usage is TRBJ2-7; 8 bases map to TRBD2. The CDR3 is 17 amino acids. Unmatched junction bases numbered 10, after V lost 0 bases and J lost 3 bases. Germline CDR1 SGHVS, CDR2 FQNEAQ. The DNA read from the CDR3 is TGTGCCAGCAGCTTAGCAGGCTCGGGGGGGTTCGACTACGAG. Translation: CASSLAGSGGFDYE. The whole CDR3 sequence reads CASSLAGSGGFDYEQYF. The variable domain in full, with the rest retrieved from reference TRBV7-8 and TRBJ2-7, is GAGVSQSPRYKVAKRGQDVALRCDPISGHVSLFWYQQALGQGPEFLTYFQNEAQLDKSGLPSDRFFAERPEGSVSTLKIQRTQQEDSAVYLCASSLAGSGGFDYEQYFGPGTRLTVT.

This clone was detected many times. The CDR3 is cut off 3 residues early in the read; its end comes from the germline J gene. The chain has TRBV29-1 and TRBJ2-1; the D gene is possibly TRBD1 (5 bases). V lost 6 bases, J lost 6 bases, and 12 bases lay in between. This CDR3 has 12 residues. Germline lookup yields CDR1 SQVTM and CDR2 ANQGSEA. This chain's CDR3 is CSVKGSRNEQFF. CDR3 DNA (partial): TGCAGCGTAAAGGGGTCACGCAATGAG.

This clone was found many times. The read ends 3 residues before the CDR3 terminus; that terminus is restored from the germline J gene. The chain joins TRBV9 to TRBJ2-5; the D gene is possibly TRBD1 (5 bases). The CDR3 loop spans 16 amino acids. Germline CDR1 reads SGDLS; CDR2 reads YYNGEE. Deletions cut 0 bases from V and 2 bases from J, with 14 bases between. CDR3 bases read: TGTGCCAGCAGCGTAGCTCTTCTCAGGGATCAAGAGACC. It translates to CASSVALLRDQET. The full CDR3 protein is CASSVALLRDQETQYF. Filled out from reference TRBV9 and TRBJ2-5, the complete variable domain reads DSGVTQTPKHLITATGQRVTLRCSPRSGDLSVYWYQQSLDQGLQFLIQYYNGEERAKGNILERFSAQQFPDLHSELNLSSLELGDSALYFCASSVALLRDQETQYFGPGTRLLVL.

This clone occurred many times. The CDR3 end falls 3 residues outside the read, so it is completed with the germline J gene. This chain uses TRBV20-1 with TRBJ2-5, with 9 nucleotides matching TRBD2. CDR3 length equals 14 residues. Unmatched junction bases numbered 6, after V lost 4 bases and J lost 3 bases. Germline V lookup: CDR1 DFQATT, CDR2 SNEGSKA (reference sequence). CDR3 amino acids: CSAMSSGMKETQYF. CDR3 DNA, as far as it was read: TGCAGTGCTATGTCTAGCGGGATGAAAGAGACC.

This clone was counted many times. The read finishes 3 residues shy of the CDR3 end, and the germline J gene is used to complete it. This chain joins TRBV7-2 and TRBJ2-7; 10 bases agree with TRBD1. The CDR3 length is 14 residues. Germline V gives CDR1 SGHTA, CDR2 FQGNSA. V lost 5 bases to trimming and J lost 4 bases; unmatched junction nucleotides: 5. Here the CDR3 reads CASSLDRGRYEQYF. The covered CDR3 bases are TGTGCCAGCAGCCTCGACAGGGGGCGATACGAG.

At least ten counts were recorded for this clone. The read comes to an end 3 residues before the CDR3 does, leaving the germline J gene to fill in the end. This chain uses TRBV12-3 or TRBV12-4 with TRBJ1-4; D might be TRBD1 (5 bases). This CDR3 spans 17 amino acids. V was trimmed by 3 bases and J by 8 bases, leaving 22 bases between them. CDR3 loop: CASSFSDRVTEGEKLFF. The sequenced CDR3 bases are TGTGCCAGCAGTTTTTCCGACAGAGTTACTGAGGGGGAAAAA.

This clone has at least ten counts. Partial CDR3 DNA: TGTGCCAGCAGCGTTGAACAGGGCGTCGATGAAAAA. Protein: CASSVEQGVDEK. Given in full, the CDR3 is CASSVEQGVDEKLFF. The chain links TRBV9 to TRBJ1-4, with D possibly being TRBD1 (6 bases). The CDR3 goes on 3 residues after the read ends, and that part is filled in from the germline J gene. The CDR3 has 15 residues. Germline CDR1 SGDLS, CDR2 YYNGEE. V dropped 2 bases and J dropped 6 bases, with 14 bases sitting between them.

This clone was detected only a few times. The CDR3 end lies 3 residues beyond the end of the read and is filled in from the germline J gene. The V gene is TRBV11-2, the J gene TRBJ1-1, with TRBD1 as a possible D gene (5 bases). Germline CDR1 is SGHAT and CDR2 is FQNNGV. CDR3 size: 13 residues. V shed 4 bases and J shed 1 base, with 7 bases lying between them. The sequenced part of the CDR3 DNA is TGTGCCAGCAGCTCAGACAGGAACACTGAA. Amino acid sequence: CASSSDRNTE. The entire CDR3 protein is CASSSDRNTEAFF.

This clone was picked up many times. The sequence runs out 3 residues before the end of the CDR3; the remainder is reconstructed from the germline J gene. The chain links TRBV10-3 to TRBJ1-6, with 8 bases aligning to TRBD1. Germline lookup yields CDR1 ENHRY and CDR2 SYGVKD. The CDR3 is 15 residues long. The V gene end was trimmed by 8 bases and the J gene end by 7 bases; junction bases not matched to a gene: 10. Incomplete CDR3 DNA: TGTGCCATCGAGAGGCCAGGGGGCTCCAATTCACCC. Translation gives CAIERPGGSNSP. Given in full, the CDR3 is CAIERPGGSNSPLHF.

As for this clone: The read ends 3 residues early relative to the CDR3; the germline J gene fills the gap. The rearrangement joins TRBV7-2 to TRBJ2-7; 10 bases agree with TRBD2. Germline V gene data show CDR1 as SGHTA and CDR2 as FQGNSA. Trimming took 5 bases from V and 5 from J; bases not matched to a gene: 9. This CDR3 has 15 amino acids. The covered CDR3 bases are TGTGCCAGCAGCGGGCTAGCGGGAGCTCCACACGAG. This encodes CASSGLAGAPHE. The CDR3 in its entirety is CASSGLAGAPHEQYF.

As for this clone: The read terminates 3 residues before the CDR3 end, so the remaining end is supplied by the germline J gene. The chain recombines TRBV2 with TRBJ2-7, with 8 bases matching TRBD1. The CDR3 sequence is 13 residues long. Germline assignment: CDR1 SNHLY and CDR2 FYNNEI. The junction had 4 bases not matched to a gene; V was cut back by 6 bases and J by 3 bases. Partial CDR3 DNA: TGTGCCAGCAGACCCACAGGGGGCTACGAG. Amino acid sequence: CASRPTGGYE. The full CDR3 protein reads CASRPTGGYEQYF.